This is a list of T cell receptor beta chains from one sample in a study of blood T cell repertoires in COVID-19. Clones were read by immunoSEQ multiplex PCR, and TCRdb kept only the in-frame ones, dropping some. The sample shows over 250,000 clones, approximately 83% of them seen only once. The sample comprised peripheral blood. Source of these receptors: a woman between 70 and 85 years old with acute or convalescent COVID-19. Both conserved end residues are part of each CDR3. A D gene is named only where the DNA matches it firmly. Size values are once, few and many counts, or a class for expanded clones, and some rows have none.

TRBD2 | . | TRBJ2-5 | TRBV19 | TGTGCCAGTACCCCCTTTGGACTAGCGGGGCAAGAGACCCAGTACTTC | CASTPFGLAGQETQYF
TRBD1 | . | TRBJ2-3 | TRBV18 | TGTGCCAGCTCCCGACAGGGGGTTAGGGGAGATACGCAGTATTTT | CASSRQGVRGDTQYF
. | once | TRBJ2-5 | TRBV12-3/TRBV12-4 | TGTGCCAGCAGCCAGGATGGGGAGACCCAGTACTTC | CASSQDGETQYF
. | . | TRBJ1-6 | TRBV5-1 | TGCGCCAGCAGCTTGGAGGGGGAGAATTCACCCCTCCACTTT | CASSLEGENSPLHF
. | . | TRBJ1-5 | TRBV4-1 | TGCGCCAGCAGCCAAGATTACAGGGACGGGCAGCCCCAGCATTTT | CASSQDYRDGQPQHF
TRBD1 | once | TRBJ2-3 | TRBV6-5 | TGTGCCAGCAGTTCCCGAACAGGGGCAGATACGCAGTATTTT | CASSSRTGADTQYF
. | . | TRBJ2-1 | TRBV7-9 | TGTGCCAGCAGCCTTATCGGGGTACGGGGCAATGAGCAGTTCTTC | CASSLIGVRGNEQFF
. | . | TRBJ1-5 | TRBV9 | TGTGCCAGCAGCGTAGACACCAATCAGCCCCAGCATTTT | CASSVDTNQPQHF
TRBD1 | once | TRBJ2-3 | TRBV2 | TGTGCCAGCACTTCCGAGCAGGGGGCTACGCAGTATTTT | CASTSEQGATQYF
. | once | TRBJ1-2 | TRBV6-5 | TGTGCCAGCACCCGAGATGTCCGAAACTATGGCTACACCTTC | CASTRDVRNYGYTF
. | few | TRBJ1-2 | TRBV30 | TGTGCCTGGAGTGTAGCAGGGGGCTACACCTTC | CAWSVAGGYTF
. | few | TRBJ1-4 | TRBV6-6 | TGTGCCAGCAAATGGGAACAGGGAAATGAAAAACTGTTTTTT | CASKWEQGNEKLFF
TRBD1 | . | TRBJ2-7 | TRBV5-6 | TGTGCCAGCAGCGGCGACAGGGGGCTAAGCTCCTACGAGCAGTACTTC | CASSGDRGLSSYEQYF
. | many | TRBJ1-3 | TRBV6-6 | TGTGCCAGCAGTTACGGTTCGGGGGCTGGAAACACCATATATTTT | CASSYGSGAGNTIYF
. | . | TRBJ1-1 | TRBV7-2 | TGTGCCAGCAGCTTAGAACGCAGGTCTGGTGAAGCTTTCTTT | CASSLERRSGEAFF
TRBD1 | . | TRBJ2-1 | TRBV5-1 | TGCGCCAGCAGCCTCGGGACAGATGGGATTGAGCAGTTCTTC | CASSLGTDGIEQFF
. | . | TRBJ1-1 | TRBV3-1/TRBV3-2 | TGTGCCAGCAGCCAAGAAGGAAGGGAGGAAGGGTCTGAAGCTTTCTTT | CASSQEGREEGSEAFF
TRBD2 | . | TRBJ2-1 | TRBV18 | TGTGCCAGCTCACCGGGACTAGCGGGACCTTCGTACAATGAGCAGTTCTTC | CASSPGLAGPSYNEQFF
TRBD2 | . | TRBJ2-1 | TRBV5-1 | TGCGCCAGCAGCTCACCGGGACTAGCGGGGGTCAATGAGCAGTTCTTC | CASSSPGLAGVNEQFF
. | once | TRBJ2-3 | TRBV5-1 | TGCGCCAGCAGCTGGGGACAATATATCCCCACAGATACGCAGTATTTT | CASSWGQYIPTDTQYF
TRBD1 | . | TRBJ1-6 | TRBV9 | TGTGCCAGCAGCGGGACAGGGATCAATTCACCCCTCCACTTT | CASSGTGINSPLHF
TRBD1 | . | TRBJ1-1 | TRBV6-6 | TGTGCCAGCAGGGGGGGGACAGGAGGTGAAGCTTTCTTT | CASRGGTGGEAFF
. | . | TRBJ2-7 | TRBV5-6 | TGTGCCAGCAGCAAGGACAGGACTATTTACGAGCAGTACTTC | CASSKDRTIYEQYF
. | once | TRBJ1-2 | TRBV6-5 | TGTGCCAGCAGTTATACCCGACACAATCGTGGCTACACCTTC | CASSYTRHNRGYTF
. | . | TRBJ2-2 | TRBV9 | TGTGCCAGCAGCCCCCGTGCGGGGACCACGGTCAGTGGTGAGCTGTTTTTT | CASSPRAGTTVSGELFF
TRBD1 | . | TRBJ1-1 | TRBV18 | TGTGCCAGCTCACCTCGGACAGGGGTAGGGAACACTGAAGCTTTCTTT | CASSPRTGVGNTEAFF
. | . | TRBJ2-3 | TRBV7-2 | TGTGCCAGCAGCTCGAGGGATACGCAGTATTTT | CASSSRDTQYF
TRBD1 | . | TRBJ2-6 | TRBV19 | TGTGCCAGTAGTATGACAGGGGATGGGGCCAACGTCCTGACTTTC | CASSMTGDGANVLTF
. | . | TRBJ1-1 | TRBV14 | TGTGCCAGCAGCCAACATCAGAACACTGAAGCTTTCTTT | CASSQHQNTEAFF
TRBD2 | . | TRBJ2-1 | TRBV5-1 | TGCGCCAGCAGCTTAAGCGGGAGCTCCTACAATGAGCAGTTCTTC | CASSLSGSSYNEQFF
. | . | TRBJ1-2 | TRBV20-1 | TGCAGTGCTAGCGGGGGAGGGGGCTACACCTTC | CSASGGGGYTF
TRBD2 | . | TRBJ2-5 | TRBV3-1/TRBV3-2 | TGTGCCAGCAGCCAAGGAGTAGCGGGGATCCAAGAGACCCAGTACTTC | CASSQGVAGIQETQYF
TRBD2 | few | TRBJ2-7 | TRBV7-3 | TGTGCCAGCAGCTTAGGGCGGGGGTTCTCCTACGAGCAGTACTTC | CASSLGRGFSYEQYF
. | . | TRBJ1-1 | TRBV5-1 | TGCGCCAGCAGCTTGGCGGGGTACACTGAAGCTTTCTTT | CASSLAGYTEAFF
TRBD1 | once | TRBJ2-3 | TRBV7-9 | TGTGCCAGCAGCTACCGGACAGGGGGGACTAGCACAGATACGCAGTATTTT | CASSYRTGGTSTDTQYF
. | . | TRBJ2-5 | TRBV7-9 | TGTGCCAGCAGCTTAGACGGCCAGGGCCCACGGGAGACCCAGTACTTC | CASSLDGQGPRETQYF
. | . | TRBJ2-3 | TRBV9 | TGTGCCAGCAGCTCCCTGGGGGGGGGCGCGGATACGCAGTATTTT | CASSSLGGGADTQYF
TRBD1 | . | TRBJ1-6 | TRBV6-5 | TGTGCCAGCAGTTCCCCAGGGGGCTCGGGTTCACCCCTCCACTTT | CASSSPGGSGSPLHF